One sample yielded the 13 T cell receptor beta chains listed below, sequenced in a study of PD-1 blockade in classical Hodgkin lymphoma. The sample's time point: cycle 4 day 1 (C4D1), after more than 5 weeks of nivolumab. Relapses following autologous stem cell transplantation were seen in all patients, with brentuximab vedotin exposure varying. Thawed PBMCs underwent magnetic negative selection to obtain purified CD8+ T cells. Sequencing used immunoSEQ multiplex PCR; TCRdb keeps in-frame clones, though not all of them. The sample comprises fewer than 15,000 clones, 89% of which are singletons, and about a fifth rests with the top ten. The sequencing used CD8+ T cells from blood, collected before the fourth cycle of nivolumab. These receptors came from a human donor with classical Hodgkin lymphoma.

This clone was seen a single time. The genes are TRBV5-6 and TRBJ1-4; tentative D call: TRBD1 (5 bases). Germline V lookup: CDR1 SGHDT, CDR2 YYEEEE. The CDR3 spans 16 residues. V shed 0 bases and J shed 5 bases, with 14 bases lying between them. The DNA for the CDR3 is TGTGCCAGCAGCTTGGCCACCCGGGGGTGGAATGAAAAACTGTTTTTT. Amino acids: CASSLATRGWNEKLFF.

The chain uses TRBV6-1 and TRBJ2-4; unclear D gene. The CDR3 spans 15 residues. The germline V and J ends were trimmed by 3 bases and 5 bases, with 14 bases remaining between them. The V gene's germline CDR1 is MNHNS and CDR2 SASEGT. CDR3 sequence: CASSERVGLENIQYF. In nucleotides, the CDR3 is TGTGCCAGCAGTGAGAGAGTGGGGTTGGAAAACATTCAGTACTTC.

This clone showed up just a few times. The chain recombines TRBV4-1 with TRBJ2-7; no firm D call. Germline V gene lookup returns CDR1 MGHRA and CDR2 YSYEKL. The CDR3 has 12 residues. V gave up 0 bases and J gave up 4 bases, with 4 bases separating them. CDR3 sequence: CASSQDGYEQYF. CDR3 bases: TGCGCCAGCAGCCAAGATGGATACGAGCAGTACTTC.

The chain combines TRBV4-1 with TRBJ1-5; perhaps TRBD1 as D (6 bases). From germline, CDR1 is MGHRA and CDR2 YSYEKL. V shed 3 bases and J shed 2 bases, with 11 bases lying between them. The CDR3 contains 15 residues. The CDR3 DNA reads TGCGCCAGCAGCCAGCCGGGACATCGCAATCAGCCCCAGCATTTT. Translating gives CASSQPGHRNQPQHF.

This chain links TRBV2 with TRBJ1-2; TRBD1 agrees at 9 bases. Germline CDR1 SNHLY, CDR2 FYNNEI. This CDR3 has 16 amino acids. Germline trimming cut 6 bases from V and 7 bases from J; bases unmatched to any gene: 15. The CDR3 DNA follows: TGTGCCAGCAGATCGACAATTTATACAGGGGGCGGTGGCTACACCTTC. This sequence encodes CASRSTIYTGGGGYTF.

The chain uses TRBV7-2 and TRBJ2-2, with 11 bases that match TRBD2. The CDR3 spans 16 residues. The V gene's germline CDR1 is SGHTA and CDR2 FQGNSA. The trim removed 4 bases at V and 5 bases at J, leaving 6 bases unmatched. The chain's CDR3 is CASSSIGLAGTGELFF. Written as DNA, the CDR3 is TGTGCCAGCAGCTCGATCGGACTAGCGGGTACCGGGGAGCTGTTTTTT.

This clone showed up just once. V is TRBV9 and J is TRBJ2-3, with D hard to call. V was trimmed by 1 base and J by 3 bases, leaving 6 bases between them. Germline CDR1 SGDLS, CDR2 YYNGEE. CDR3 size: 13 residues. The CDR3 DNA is TGTGCCAGCAGCGTAATAGGGACAGATACGCAGTATTTT. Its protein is CASSVIGTDTQYF.

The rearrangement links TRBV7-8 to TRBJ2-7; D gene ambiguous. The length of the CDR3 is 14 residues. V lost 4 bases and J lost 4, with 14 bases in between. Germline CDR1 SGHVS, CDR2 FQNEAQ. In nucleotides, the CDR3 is TGTGCCAGCAGCTCGTACAGTTCGGGTTACGAGCAGTACTTC. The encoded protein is CASSSYSSGYEQYF.

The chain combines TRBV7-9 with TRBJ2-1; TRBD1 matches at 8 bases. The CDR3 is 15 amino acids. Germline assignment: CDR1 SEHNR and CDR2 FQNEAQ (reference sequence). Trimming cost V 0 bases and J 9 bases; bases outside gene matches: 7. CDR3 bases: TGTGCCAGCAGCTTAGCTTGGACAGGGAGCGTTGAGCAGTTCTTC. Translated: CASSLAWTGSVEQFF.

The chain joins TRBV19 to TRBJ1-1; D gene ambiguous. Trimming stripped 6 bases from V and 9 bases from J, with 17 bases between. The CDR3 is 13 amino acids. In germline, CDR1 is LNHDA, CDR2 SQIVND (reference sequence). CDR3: CASSPTPNEQAFF. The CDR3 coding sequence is TGTGCCAGTAGCCCGACACCTAATGAACAAGCTTTCTTT.

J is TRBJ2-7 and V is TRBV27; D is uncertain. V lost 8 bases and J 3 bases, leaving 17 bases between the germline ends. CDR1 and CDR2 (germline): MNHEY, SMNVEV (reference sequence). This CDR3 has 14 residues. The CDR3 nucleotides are TGTGCCAGCCCCTCCTCTAGGACCAACTACGAGCAGTACTTC. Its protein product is CASPSSRTNYEQYF.

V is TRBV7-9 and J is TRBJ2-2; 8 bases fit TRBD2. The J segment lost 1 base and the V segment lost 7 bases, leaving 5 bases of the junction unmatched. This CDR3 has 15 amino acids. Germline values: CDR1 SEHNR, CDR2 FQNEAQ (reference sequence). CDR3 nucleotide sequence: TGTGCCAGCACCCCTCGGGGGGGGAACACCGGGGAGCTGTTTTTT. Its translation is CASTPRGGNTGELFF.

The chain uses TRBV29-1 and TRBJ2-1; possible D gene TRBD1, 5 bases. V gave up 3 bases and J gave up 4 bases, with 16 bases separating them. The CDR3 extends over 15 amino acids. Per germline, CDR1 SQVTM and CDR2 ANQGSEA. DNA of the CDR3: TGCAGCGTTGACCTCGACAGTGAGCAATACAATGAGCAGTTCTTC. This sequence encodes CSVDLDSEQYNEQFF.